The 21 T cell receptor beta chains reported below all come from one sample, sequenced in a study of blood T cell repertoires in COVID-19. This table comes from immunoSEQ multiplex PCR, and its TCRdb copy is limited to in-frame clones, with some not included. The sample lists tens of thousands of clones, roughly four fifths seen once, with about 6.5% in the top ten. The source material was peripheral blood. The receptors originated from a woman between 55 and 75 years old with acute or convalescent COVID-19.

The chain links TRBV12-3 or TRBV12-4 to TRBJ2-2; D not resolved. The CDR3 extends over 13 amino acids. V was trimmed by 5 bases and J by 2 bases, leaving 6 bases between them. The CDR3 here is CASSELNTGELFF. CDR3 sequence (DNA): TGTGCCAGCAGTGAACTCAACACCGGGGAGCTGTTTTTT.

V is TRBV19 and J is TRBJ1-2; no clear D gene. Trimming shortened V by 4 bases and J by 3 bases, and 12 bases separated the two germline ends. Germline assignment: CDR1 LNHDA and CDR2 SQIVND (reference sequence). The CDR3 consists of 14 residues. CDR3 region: CASSSRWRDYGYTF. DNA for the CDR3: TGTGCCAGTAGTAGCCGTTGGAGGGACTATGGCTACACCTTC.

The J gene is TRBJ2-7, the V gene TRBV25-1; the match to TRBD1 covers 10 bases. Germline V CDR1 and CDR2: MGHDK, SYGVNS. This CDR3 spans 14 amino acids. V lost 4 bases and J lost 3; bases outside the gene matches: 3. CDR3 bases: TGTGCCAGCAGTGCTCGGACAGGGGGCTACGAGCAGTACTTC. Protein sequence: CASSARTGGYEQYF.

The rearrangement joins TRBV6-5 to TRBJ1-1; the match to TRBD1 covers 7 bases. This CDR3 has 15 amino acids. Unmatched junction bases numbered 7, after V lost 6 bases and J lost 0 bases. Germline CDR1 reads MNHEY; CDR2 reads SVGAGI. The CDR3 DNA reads TGTGCCAGCAGCCCCCTAGGGGGCCTGAACACTGAAGCTTTCTTT. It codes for CASSPLGGLNTEAFF.

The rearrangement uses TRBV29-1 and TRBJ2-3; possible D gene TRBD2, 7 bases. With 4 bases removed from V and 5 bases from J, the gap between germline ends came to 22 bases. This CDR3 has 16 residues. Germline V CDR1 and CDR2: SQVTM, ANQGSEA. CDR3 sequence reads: CSVAGGGLRLGDTQYF. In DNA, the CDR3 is TGCAGCGTTGCTGGGGGGGGCCTTCGTCTGGGAGATACGCAGTATTTT.

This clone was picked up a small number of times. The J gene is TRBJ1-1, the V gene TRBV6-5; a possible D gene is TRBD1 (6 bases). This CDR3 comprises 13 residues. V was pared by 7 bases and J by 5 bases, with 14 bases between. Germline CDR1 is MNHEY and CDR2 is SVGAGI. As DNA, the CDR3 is TGTGCCAGCACCGAAACAGGGCGGACTGAAGCTTTCTTT. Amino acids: CASTETGRTEAFF.

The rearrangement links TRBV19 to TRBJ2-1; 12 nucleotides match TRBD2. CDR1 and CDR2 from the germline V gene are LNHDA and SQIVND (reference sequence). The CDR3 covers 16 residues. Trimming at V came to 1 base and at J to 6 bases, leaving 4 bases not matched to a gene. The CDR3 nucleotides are TGTGCCAGTAGTATAGTCGGACTAGCGGGGATCAATGAGCAGTTCTTC. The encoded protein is CASSIVGLAGINEQFF.

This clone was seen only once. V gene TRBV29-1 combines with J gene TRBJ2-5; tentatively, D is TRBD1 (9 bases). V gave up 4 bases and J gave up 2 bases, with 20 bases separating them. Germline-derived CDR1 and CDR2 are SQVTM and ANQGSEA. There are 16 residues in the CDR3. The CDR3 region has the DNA TGCAGCGTTGCGGGGGGGACAGGGAGGGCGCAAGAGACCCAGTACTTC. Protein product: CSVAGGTGRAQETQYF.

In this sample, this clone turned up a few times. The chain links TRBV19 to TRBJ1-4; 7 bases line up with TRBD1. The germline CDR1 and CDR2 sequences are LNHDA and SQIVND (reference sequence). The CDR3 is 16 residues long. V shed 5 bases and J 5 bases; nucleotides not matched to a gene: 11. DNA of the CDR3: TGTGCCAGTAGTTTCCCGCCGGACAGGCTGAATGAAAAACTGTTTTTT. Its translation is CASSFPPDRLNEKLFF. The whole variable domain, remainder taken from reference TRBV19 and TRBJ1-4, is DGGITQSPKYLFRKEGQNVTLSCEQNLNHDAMYWYRQDPGQGLRLIYYSQIVNDFQKGDIAEGYSVSREKKESFPLTVTSAQKNPTAFYLCASSFPPDRLNEKLFFGSGTQLSVL.

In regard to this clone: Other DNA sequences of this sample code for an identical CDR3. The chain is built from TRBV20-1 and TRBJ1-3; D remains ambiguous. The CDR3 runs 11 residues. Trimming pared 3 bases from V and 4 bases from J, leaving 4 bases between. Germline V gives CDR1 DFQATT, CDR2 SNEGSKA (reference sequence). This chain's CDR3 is CSARRGNTIYF. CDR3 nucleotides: TGCAGTGCTAGGAGGGGAAACACCATATATTTT.

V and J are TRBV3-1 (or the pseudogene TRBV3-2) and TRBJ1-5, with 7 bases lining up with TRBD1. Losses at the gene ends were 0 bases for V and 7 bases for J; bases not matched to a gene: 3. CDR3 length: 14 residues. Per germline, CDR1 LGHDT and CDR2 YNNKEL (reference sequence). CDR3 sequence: CASSQDRRGQPQHF. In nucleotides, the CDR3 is TGTGCCAGCAGCCAAGATCGCAGGGGGCAGCCCCAGCATTTT.

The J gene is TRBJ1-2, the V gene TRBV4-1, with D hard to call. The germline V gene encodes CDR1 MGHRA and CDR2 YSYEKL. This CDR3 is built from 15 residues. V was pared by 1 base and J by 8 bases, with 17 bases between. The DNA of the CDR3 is TGCGCCAGCAGCCAAGGGACGGCGGGCTTAAGAGGCTACACCTTC. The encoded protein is CASSQGTAGLRGYTF.

CDR3 in amino acids: CASSLGTVNSPLHF. CDR3 nucleotides: TGTGCCAGCAGCTTAGGGACAGTTAATTCACCCCTCCACTTT. The gene calls are TRBV7-3 and TRBJ1-6; 7 bases line up with TRBD1. Germline trimming cut 2 bases from V and 6 bases from J; bases unmatched to any gene: 1. CDR1 and CDR2 from the germline V gene are SGHTA and FQGTGA. This CDR3 comprises 14 residues.

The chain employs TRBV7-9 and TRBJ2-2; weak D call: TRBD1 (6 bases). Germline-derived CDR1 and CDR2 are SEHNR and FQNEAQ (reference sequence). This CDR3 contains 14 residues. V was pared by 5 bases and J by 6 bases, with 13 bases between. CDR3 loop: CASSLQGNAGELFF. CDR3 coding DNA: TGTGCCAGCAGCCTTCAGGGGAATGCCGGGGAGCTGTTTTTT.

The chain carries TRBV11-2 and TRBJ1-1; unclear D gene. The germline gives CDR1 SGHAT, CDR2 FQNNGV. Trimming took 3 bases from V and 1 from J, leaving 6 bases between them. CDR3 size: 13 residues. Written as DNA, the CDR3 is TGTGCCAGCAGCTTTAACTGGAACACTGAAGCTTTCTTT. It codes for CASSFNWNTEAFF.

The CDR3 nucleotides read TGTGCCAGCAGCTGGACAGGGGCGCCGAACACTGAAGCTTTCTTT. As protein: CASSWTGAPNTEAFF. This rearrangement joins TRBV5-6 to TRBJ1-1, with 9 bases fitting TRBD1. Germline CDR1 and CDR2: SGHDT and YYEEEE. The CDR3 has 15 amino acids. J gave up 1 base and V 3 bases, and 4 bases lay outside the gene matches.

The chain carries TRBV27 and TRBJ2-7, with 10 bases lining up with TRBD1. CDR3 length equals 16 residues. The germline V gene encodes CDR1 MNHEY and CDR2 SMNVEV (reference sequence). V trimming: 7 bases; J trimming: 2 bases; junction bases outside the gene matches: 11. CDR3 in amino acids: CASTLYPGQGAYEQYF. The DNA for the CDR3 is TGTGCCAGCACCCTTTACCCCGGACAGGGGGCCTACGAGCAGTACTTC.

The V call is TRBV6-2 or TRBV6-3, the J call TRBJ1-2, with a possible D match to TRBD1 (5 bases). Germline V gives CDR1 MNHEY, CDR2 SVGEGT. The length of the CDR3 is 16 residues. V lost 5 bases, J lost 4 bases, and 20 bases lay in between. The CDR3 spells CASSHYRQIYGYGYTF. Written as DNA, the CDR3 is TGTGCCAGCAGTCATTACCGACAGATTTATGGCTATGGCTACACCTTC.

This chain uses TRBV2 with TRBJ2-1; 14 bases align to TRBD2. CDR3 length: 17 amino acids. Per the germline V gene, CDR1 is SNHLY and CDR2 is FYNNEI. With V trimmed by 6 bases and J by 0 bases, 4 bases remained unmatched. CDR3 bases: TGTGCCAGCAGAGAGACTAGCGGGGGGGTCTCCTACAATGAGCAGTTCTTC. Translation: CASRETSGGVSYNEQFF.

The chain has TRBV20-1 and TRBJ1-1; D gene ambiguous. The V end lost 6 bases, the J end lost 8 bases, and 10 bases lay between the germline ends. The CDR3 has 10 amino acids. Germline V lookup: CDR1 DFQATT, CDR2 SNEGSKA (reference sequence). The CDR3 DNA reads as TGCAGTGCAAACATGGCCGAAGCTTTCTTT. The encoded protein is CSANMAEAFF.

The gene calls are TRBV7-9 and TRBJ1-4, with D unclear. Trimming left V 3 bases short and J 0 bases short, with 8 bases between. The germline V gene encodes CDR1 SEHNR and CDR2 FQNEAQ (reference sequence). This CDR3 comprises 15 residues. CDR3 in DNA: TGTGCCAGCAGCTTCGGTGAGACAACTAATGAAAAACTGTTTTTT. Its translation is CASSFGETTNEKLFF.